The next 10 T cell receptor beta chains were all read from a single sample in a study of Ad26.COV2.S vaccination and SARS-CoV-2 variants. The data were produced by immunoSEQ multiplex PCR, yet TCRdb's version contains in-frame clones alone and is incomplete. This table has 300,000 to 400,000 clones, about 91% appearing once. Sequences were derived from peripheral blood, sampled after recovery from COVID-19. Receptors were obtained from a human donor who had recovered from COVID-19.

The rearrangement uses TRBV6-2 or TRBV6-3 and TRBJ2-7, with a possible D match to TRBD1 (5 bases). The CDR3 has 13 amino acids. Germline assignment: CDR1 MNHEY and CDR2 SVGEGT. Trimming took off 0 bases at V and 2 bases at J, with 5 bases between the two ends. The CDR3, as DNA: TGTGCCAGCAGTTACTCGACAGCCTACGAGCAGTACTTC. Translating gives CASSYSTAYEQYF.

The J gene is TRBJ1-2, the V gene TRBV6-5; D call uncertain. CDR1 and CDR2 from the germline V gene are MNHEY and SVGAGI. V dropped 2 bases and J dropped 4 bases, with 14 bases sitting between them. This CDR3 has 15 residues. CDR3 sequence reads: CASSYNLESTYGYTF. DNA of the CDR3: TGTGCCAGCAGTTACAACTTGGAGTCAACCTATGGCTACACCTTC.

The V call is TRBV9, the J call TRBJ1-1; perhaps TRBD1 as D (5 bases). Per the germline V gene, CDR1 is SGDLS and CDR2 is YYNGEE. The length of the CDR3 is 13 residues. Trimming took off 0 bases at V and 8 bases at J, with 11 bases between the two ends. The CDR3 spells CASSVVSGGEAFF. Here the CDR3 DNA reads TGTGCCAGCAGCGTAGTCAGCGGGGGGGAAGCTTTCTTT. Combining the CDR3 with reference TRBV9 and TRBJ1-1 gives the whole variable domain DSGVTQTPKHLITATGQRVTLRCSPRSGDLSVYWYQQSLDQGLQFLIQYYNGEERAKGNILERFSAQQFPDLHSELNLSSLELGDSALYFCASSVVSGGEAFFGQGTRLTVV.

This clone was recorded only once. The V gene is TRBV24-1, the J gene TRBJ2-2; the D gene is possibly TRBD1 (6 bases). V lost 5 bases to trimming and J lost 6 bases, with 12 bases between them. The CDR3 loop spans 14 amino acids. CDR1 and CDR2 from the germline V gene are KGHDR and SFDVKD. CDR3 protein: CATSAIQGPGELFF. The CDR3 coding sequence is TGTGCCACCAGTGCCATACAGGGACCCGGGGAGCTGTTTTTT.

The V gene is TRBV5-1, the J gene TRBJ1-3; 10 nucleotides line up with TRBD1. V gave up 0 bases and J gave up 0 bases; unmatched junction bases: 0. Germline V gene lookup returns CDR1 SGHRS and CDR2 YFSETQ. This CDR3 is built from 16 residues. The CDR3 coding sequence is TGCGCCAGCAGCTTGGGGGACAGGGGCTCTGGAAACACCATATATTTT. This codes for CASSLGDRGSGNTIYF.

The CDR3 sequence is CASSLTIPSTDTQYF. DNA for the CDR3: TGTGCCAGCAGTTTAACGATTCCTAGCACAGATACGCAGTATTTT. This chain links TRBV27 with TRBJ2-3; D call uncertain. V gave up 2 bases and J gave up 0 bases, with 9 bases separating them. Germline V lookup: CDR1 MNHEY, CDR2 SMNVEV (reference sequence). This CDR3 contains 15 residues.

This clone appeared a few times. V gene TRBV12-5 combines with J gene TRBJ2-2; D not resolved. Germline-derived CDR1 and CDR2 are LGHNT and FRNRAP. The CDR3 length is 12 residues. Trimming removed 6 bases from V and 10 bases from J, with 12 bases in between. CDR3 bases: TGTGCTAGTGGCCCCCAAGTGGCGGAGCTGTTTTTT. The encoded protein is CASGPQVAELFF.

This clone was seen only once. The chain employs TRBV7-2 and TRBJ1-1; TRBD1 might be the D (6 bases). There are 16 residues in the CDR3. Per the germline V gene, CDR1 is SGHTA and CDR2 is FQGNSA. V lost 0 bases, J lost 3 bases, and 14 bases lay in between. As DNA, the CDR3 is TGTGCCAGCAGCTTAGCGTCAGGGGTATTTTACACTGAAGCTTTCTTT. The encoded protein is CASSLASGVFYTEAFF.

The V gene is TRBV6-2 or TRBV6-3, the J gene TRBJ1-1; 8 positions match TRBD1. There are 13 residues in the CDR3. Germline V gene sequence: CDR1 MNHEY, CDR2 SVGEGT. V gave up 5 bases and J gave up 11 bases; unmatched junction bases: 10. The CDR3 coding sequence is TGTGCCAGCAGTCCAGGGACAGGTAGAAAGGCTTTCTTT. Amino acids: CASSPGTGRKAFF.

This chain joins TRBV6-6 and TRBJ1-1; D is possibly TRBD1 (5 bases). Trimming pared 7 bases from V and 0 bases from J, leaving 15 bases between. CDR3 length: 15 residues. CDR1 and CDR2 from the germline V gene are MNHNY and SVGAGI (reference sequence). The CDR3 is CASTRKRGMNTEAFF. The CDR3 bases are TGTGCCAGCACCAGGAAGCGGGGGATGAACACTGAAGCTTTCTTT.